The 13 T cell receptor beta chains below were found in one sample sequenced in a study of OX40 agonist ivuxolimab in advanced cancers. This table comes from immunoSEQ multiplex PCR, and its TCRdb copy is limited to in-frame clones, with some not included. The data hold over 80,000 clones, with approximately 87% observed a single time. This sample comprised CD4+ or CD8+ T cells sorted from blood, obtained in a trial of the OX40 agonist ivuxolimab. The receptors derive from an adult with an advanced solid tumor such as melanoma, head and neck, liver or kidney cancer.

This CDR3 reads CASSFQRGDPYEQYF. For the CDR3, the DNA is TGTGCCAGCAGTTTTCAAAGGGGGGACCCCTACGAGCAGTACTTC. J is TRBJ2-7 and V is TRBV6-5; possibly TRBD1 or TRBD2 for D (6 bases each). Trimming removed 4 bases from V and 2 bases from J, with 15 bases in between. This CDR3 has 15 residues. Germline V gene lookup returns CDR1 MNHEY and CDR2 SVGAGI.

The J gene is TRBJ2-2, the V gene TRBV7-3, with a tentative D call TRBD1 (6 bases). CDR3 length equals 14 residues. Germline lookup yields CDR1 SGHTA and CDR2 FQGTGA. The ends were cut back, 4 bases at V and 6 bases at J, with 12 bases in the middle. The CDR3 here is CASSSHRDSGELFF. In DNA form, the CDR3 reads TGTGCCAGCAGCTCACACAGGGATTCCGGGGAGCTGTTTTTT.

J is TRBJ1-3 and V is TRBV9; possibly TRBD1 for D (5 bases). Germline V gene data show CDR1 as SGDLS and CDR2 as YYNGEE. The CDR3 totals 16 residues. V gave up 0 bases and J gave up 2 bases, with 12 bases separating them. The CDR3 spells CASSVAQGEAGNTIYF. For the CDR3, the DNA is TGTGCCAGCAGCGTAGCGCAGGGTGAAGCTGGAAACACCATATATTTT.

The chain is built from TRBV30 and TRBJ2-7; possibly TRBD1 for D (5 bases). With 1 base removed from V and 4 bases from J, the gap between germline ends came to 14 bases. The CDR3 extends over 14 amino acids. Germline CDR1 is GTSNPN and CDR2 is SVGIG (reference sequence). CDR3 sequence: CAWSEAGRQYEQYF. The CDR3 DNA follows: TGTGCCTGGAGTGAGGCAGGGCGACAATACGAGCAGTACTTC.

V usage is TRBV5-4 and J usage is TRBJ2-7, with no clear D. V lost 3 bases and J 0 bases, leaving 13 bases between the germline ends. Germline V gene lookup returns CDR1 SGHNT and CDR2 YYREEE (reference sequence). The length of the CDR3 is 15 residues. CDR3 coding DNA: TGTGCCAGCAGCTCCCCGGGCCGTAGCTCCTACGAGCAGTACTTC. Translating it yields CASSSPGRSSYEQYF.

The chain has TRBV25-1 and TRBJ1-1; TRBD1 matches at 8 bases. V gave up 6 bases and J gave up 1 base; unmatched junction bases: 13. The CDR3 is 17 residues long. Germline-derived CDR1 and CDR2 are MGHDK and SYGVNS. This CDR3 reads CASSRARWQGANTEAFF. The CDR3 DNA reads TGTGCCAGCAGCCGGGCGCGGTGGCAGGGGGCGAACACTGAAGCTTTCTTT.

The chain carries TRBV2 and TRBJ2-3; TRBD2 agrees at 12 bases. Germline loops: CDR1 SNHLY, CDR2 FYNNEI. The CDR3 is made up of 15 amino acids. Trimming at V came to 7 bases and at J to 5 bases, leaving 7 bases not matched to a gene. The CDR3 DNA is TGTGCCAGCAATCTAGCGGGGGGGACGCAAGATACGCAGTATTTT. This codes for CASNLAGGTQDTQYF.

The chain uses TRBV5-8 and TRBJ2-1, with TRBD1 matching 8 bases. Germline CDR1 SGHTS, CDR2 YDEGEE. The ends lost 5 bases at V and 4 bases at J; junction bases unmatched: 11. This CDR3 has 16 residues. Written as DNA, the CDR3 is TGTGCCAGCAGTTTTGAGGGGGACAGGATATACAATGAGCAGTTCTTC. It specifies CASSFEGDRIYNEQFF.

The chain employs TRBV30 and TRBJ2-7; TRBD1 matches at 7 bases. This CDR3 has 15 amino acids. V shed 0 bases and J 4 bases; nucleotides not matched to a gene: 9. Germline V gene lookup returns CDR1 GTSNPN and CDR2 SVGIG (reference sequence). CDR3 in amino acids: CAWSVPRRDSYEQYF. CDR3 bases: TGTGCCTGGAGTGTTCCCCGCCGGGACAGTTACGAGCAGTACTTC.

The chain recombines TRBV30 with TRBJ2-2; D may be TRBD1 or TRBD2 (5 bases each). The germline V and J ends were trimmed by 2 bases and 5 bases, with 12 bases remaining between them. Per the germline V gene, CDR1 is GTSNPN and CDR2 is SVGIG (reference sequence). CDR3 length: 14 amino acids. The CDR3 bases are TGTGCCTGGAGTACCCTGGGGGATACCGGGGAGCTGTTTTTT. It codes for CAWSTLGDTGELFF.

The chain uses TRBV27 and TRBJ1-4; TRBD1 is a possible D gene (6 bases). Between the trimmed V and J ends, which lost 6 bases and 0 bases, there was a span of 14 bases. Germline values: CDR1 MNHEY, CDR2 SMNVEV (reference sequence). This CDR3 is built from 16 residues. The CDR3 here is CASRRIRQATNEKLFF. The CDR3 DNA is TGTGCCAGCAGGAGGATTAGACAGGCAACTAATGAAAAACTGTTTTTT. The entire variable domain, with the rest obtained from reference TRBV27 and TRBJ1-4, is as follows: EAQVTQNPRYLITVTGKKLTVTCSQNMNHEYMSWYRQDPGLGLRQIYYSMNVEVTDKGDVPEGYKVSRKEKRNFPLILESPSPNQTSLYFCASRRIRQATNEKLFFGSGTQLSVL.

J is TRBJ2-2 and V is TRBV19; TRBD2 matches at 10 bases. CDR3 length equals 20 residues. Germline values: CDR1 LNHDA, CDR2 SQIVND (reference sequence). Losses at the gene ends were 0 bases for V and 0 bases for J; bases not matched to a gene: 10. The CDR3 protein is CASSIDALAGVPANTGELFF. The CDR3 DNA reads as TGTGCCAGTAGTATAGACGCTCTAGCGGGGGTCCCCGCGAACACCGGGGAGCTGTTTTTT.

Here the CDR3 DNA reads TGTGCCAGCAGTTCTGGACAGTATAATTCACCCCTCCACTTT. This translates into CASSSGQYNSPLHF. The chain recombines TRBV2 with TRBJ1-6; D is perhaps TRBD1 (6 bases). Germline-derived CDR1 and CDR2 are SNHLY and FYNNEI. The CDR3 sequence is 14 residues long. Trimming cost V 5 bases and J 4 bases, with 9 bases left between them.